This entry lists 25 T cell receptor beta chains sequenced from one sample in a study of response to subunit inactivated influenza vaccine. One entry per CDR3 protein results from TCRdb running MiXCR on the RT-PCR reads. The sample contains 500,000 or so distinct CDR3 sequences, about 15% of which appear only once. Sequenced here: CD4+ T cells sorted from PBMCs, sampled around 25 months after vaccination. These receptors were obtained from a man in his fifties or sixties who received an inactivated influenza vaccine.

This clonotype appeared a few times. This sequence joins TRBV20-1 and TRBJ2-7, with 9 bases aligning to TRBD1. Trimming removed 7 bases from V and 5 bases from J; junction bases left unmatched: 21. The germline CDR1 and CDR2 sequences are DFQATT and SNEGSKA (reference sequence). CDR3 length: 17 residues. CDR3 nucleotides: TGCAGTGTTATGAGTAGAACTTCCGGGACAGGGTTCGACGAGCAGTACTTC. It codes for CSVMSRTSGTGFDEQYF.

This clonotype has ten or more counts. Sequence at one end of the junction differs from germline and may be a read error. The rearrangement uses TRBV18 and TRBJ2-3; D possibly corresponds to TRBD1 (6 bases). CDR1 is KGHSH and CDR2 is LQKENI in the germline V gene. The CDR3 is 13 amino acids. The CDR3 region has the DNA TGCGCCAGCAGCTTGGGACACACAGATACGCAGTATTTT. This gives the protein CASSLGHTDTQYF. Together with reference TRBV18 and TRBJ2-3, the CDR3 gives the full variable domain: NAGVMQNPRHLVRRRGQEARLRCSPMKGHSHVYWYRQLPEEGLKFMVYLQKENIIDESGMPKERFSAEFPKEGPSILRIQQVVRGDSAAYFCASSLGHTDTQYFGPGTRLTVL.

The chain joins TRBV12-3 or TRBV12-4 to TRBJ1-1; unclear D gene. Trimming removed 2 bases at V and 1 base at J, with 8 bases between. CDR3 length: 14 residues. The CDR3, as DNA: TGTGCCAGCAGTTTAAGCCACCGGAACACTGAAGCTTTCTTT. Protein sequence: CASSLSHRNTEAFF.

V usage is TRBV12-3 or TRBV12-4 and J usage is TRBJ1-5, with a weak D call TRBD1 (5 bases). V was trimmed by 5 bases and J by 6 bases, leaving 8 bases between them. The CDR3 length is 12 residues. DNA of the CDR3: TGTGCCAGCAGTATCGGGGGTCAGCCCCAGCATTTT. It translates to CASSIGGQPQHF.

Only one count was recorded for this clonotype. The chain carries TRBV5-1 and TRBJ1-4, with TRBD1 matching over 9 bases. V shed 0 bases, J shed 0 bases, and the junction held 3 bases outside the gene matches. The germline CDR1 and CDR2 sequences are SGHRS and YFSETQ. The CDR3 runs 17 residues. CDR3 DNA: TGCGCCAGCAGCTTGGTGACAGGGGGTGCAACTAATGAAAAACTGTTTTTT. Its translation: CASSLVTGGATNEKLFF.

The rearrangement joins TRBV6-2 or TRBV6-3 to TRBJ1-5, with 8 bases lining up with TRBD1. Losses at the gene ends were 0 bases for V and 1 base for J; bases not matched to a gene: 8. CDR1 MNHEY and CDR2 SVGEGT come from the germline V gene. The CDR3 runs 18 residues. Here the CDR3 DNA reads TGTGCCAGCAGTTACTCGGCAGGGGGCGCGGGCAGCAATCAGCCCCAGCATTTT. Its translation is CASSYSAGGAGSNQPQHF.

This clonotype was counted only a few times. The CDR3 loop reads CASSQDPGTEQYF. The CDR3 coding sequence is TGCGCCAGCAGCCAAGATCCAGGGACCGAGCAGTACTTC. This rearrangement joins TRBV4-3 to TRBJ2-7; either TRBD1 or TRBD2 may fit D (5 bases each). This CDR3 comprises 13 residues. The V gene lost 0 bases and the J gene lost 6 bases, with 9 bases spanning the gap. From germline, CDR1 is LGHNA and CDR2 YSLEER.

The chain carries TRBV20-1 and TRBJ1-6; weak D call: TRBD1 (5 bases). V was pared by 3 bases and J by 8 bases, with 14 bases between. The CDR3 loop spans 14 amino acids. Germline V gene data show CDR1 as DFQATT and CDR2 as SNEGSKA (reference sequence). The CDR3 coding sequence is TGCAGTGCTAGTGATGGTAGGGGTCATTCACCCCTCCACTTT. Protein: CSASDGRGHSPLHF.

The V and J genes are TRBV4-2 and TRBJ2-3; no definite D call. CDR1 is LGHNA and CDR2 is YNFKEQ in the germline V gene. V lost 0 bases and J lost 0, with 13 bases in between. This CDR3 spans 17 amino acids. The CDR3 DNA follows: TGTGCCAGCAGCCAAGAAGGTTCGAGACTCAGCACAGATACGCAGTATTTT. Its protein is CASSQEGSRLSTDTQYF.

In its sample, this clonotype was seen a few times. The chain employs TRBV5-1 and TRBJ1-1; D not resolved. Deletions cut 4 bases from V and 0 bases from J, with 13 bases between. Germline assignment: CDR1 SGHRS and CDR2 YFSETQ. The CDR3 covers 15 residues. Written as DNA, the CDR3 is TGCGCCAGCAGCCCCCGAGGGCCAGTGAACACTGAAGCTTTCTTT. It encodes CASSPRGPVNTEAFF.

This clonotype was detected a few times. This chain joins TRBV9 and TRBJ2-1; D is uncertain. The V and J ends lost 2 bases and 0 bases respectively, with 9 bases between them. This CDR3 has 15 amino acids. The V gene's germline CDR1 is SGDLS and CDR2 YYNGEE. CDR3 bases: TGTGCCAGCAGCGTCGGGTTTGACTCCTACAATGAGCAGTTCTTC. Translating it yields CASSVGFDSYNEQFF.

The V gene is TRBV15, the J gene TRBJ1-2, with TRBD1 matching over 8 bases. Trimming removed 4 bases from V and 8 bases from J; junction bases left unmatched: 6. The CDR3 contains 13 residues. Germline loops: CDR1 LNHNV, CDR2 YYDKDF (reference sequence). The CDR3 is CATSTDRVSGYTF. CDR3 coding DNA: TGTGCCACCAGCACGGACAGGGTTAGCGGCTACACCTTC.

This clonotype has just a few counts. V gene TRBV10-3 combines with J gene TRBJ2-5; weak D call: TRBD1 (5 bases). V lost 3 bases, J lost 5 bases, and 16 bases lay in between. Germline-derived CDR1 and CDR2 are ENHRY and SYGVKD. CDR3 length: 15 residues. CDR3 in amino acids: CAISDFDRSEETQYF. The CDR3, as DNA: TGTGCCATCAGTGATTTTGACAGAAGCGAGGAGACCCAGTACTTC.

The chain couples TRBV5-1 to TRBJ2-7, with 7 nucleotides matching TRBD1. Per the germline V gene, CDR1 is SGHRS and CDR2 is YFSETQ. The junction had 5 bases not matched to a gene; V was cut back by 3 bases and J by 2 bases. The CDR3 is 14 amino acids. The DNA of the CDR3 is TGCGCCAGCAGCTGGGACAGTAGAACCTACGAGCAGTACTTC. Encoded protein: CASSWDSRTYEQYF.

This clonotype appeared a few times. The chain is built from TRBV5-6 and TRBJ1-1; D gene uncertain. With 1 base removed from V and 4 bases from J, the gap between germline ends came to 20 bases. CDR3 length: 17 residues. CDR1 and CDR2 (germline): SGHDT, YYEEEE. DNA for the CDR3: TGTGCCAGCAGCTTGACAGTGGGGTCCGAGAGGTCCACTGAAGCTTTCTTT. It codes for CASSLTVGSERSTEAFF.

The chain links TRBV4-3 to TRBJ2-3; TRBD2 aligns across 14 bases. The CDR3 length is 16 residues. Looked up from germline, CDR1 is LGHNA and CDR2 is YSLEER. J was trimmed by 3 bases and V by 1 base; bases with no gene match: 0. The CDR3 region has the DNA TGCGCCAGCAGCCAAGGGACTAGCGGGAGGACAGATACGCAGTATTTT. It encodes CASSQGTSGRTDTQYF.

This clonotype was observed a few times. This chain connects TRBV11-2 to TRBJ2-7; D ambiguous. V lost 2 bases and J lost 5, with 13 bases in between. There are 14 residues in the CDR3. Germline CDR1 SGHAT, CDR2 FQNNGV. The CDR3 region is CASSLSPRMNEQYF. CDR3 coding DNA: TGTGCCAGCAGCTTATCTCCCCGAATGAACGAGCAGTACTTC.

This clonotype occurred many times. This chain links TRBV6-5 with TRBJ2-2; D is possibly TRBD1 or TRBD2 (6 bases each). There are 15 residues in the CDR3. From germline, CDR1 is MNHEY and CDR2 SVGAGI. V was shortened by 2 bases and J by 2 bases, with 9 bases between the two germline ends. CDR3: CASSYGGRNTGELFF. CDR3 nucleotide sequence: TGTGCCAGCAGTTACGGGGGGCGAAACACCGGGGAGCTGTTTTTT.

This chain joins TRBV5-6 and TRBJ1-2; D gene unclear. Germline-derived CDR1 and CDR2 are SGHDT and YYEEEE. This CDR3 contains 14 residues. V was pared by 2 bases and J by 4 bases, with 12 bases between. As DNA, the CDR3 is TGTGCCAGCAGCTTCCCGGGCGTGGGCTATGGCTACACCTTC. Translating gives CASSFPGVGYGYTF.

This clonotype was recorded at least ten times. V gene TRBV12-3 or TRBV12-4 combines with J gene TRBJ2-3, with D unresolved. Deletions cut 6 bases from V and 4 bases from J, with 14 bases between. The CDR3 has 14 residues. The CDR3 protein is CASSLTVSADTQYF. In DNA, the CDR3 is TGTGCCAGCAGCCTAACGGTTTCGGCAGATACGCAGTATTTT.

Many counts were recorded for this clonotype. This chain links TRBV28 with TRBJ2-3; D not resolved. The CDR3 length is 15 residues. V was shortened by 2 bases and J by 1 base, with 10 bases between the two germline ends. CDR1 and CDR2 from the germline V gene are MDHEN and SYDVKM. Here the CDR3 reads CASSLGVWGTDTQYF. The CDR3 nucleotides read TGTGCCAGCAGTTTAGGGGTTTGGGGCACAGATACGCAGTATTTT.

About this clonotype itself: The junction does not match germline at one end; this may be a read error. V is TRBV12-3 or TRBV12-4 and J is TRBJ1-4, with 7 bases lining up with TRBD1. The CDR3 has 17 residues. CDR3 loop: CTSSPGTGVSGGEKLFF. The CDR3 DNA is TGTACCAGCAGTCCGGGTACAGGGGTGAGCGGGGGAGAAAAACTGTTTTTT.

J is TRBJ1-2 and V is TRBV3-1; TRBD1 might be the D (5 bases). This CDR3 is built from 12 residues. Trimming took off 3 bases at V and 6 bases at J, with 8 bases between the two ends. In germline, CDR1 is LGHDT, CDR2 YNNKEL (reference sequence). Here the CDR3 reads CASSQLRDGYTF. The CDR3 bases are TGTGCCAGCAGCCAGCTCAGGGATGGCTACACCTTC.

This chain joins TRBV9 and TRBJ2-2; perhaps TRBD2 as D (7 bases). Trimming removed 4 bases from V and 5 bases from J, with 15 bases in between. Per germline, CDR1 SGDLS and CDR2 YYNGEE. The CDR3 has 15 residues. Here the CDR3 reads CASSSLRGRTGELFF. The CDR3 nucleotides read TGTGCCAGCAGCTCACTGCGGGGGCGAACCGGGGAGCTGTTTTTT.

This clonotype was recorded many times. This rearrangement joins TRBV28 to TRBJ2-3; 13 bases map to TRBD2. Losses at the gene ends were 4 bases for V and 7 bases for J; bases not matched to a gene: 8. The germline gives CDR1 MDHEN, CDR2 SYDVKM. The CDR3 loop spans 16 amino acids. Written as DNA, the CDR3 is TGTGCCAGCAGTTCCGAACTAGCGGGAGGGCGGAATACGCAGTATTTT. Translation gives CASSSELAGGRNTQYF.